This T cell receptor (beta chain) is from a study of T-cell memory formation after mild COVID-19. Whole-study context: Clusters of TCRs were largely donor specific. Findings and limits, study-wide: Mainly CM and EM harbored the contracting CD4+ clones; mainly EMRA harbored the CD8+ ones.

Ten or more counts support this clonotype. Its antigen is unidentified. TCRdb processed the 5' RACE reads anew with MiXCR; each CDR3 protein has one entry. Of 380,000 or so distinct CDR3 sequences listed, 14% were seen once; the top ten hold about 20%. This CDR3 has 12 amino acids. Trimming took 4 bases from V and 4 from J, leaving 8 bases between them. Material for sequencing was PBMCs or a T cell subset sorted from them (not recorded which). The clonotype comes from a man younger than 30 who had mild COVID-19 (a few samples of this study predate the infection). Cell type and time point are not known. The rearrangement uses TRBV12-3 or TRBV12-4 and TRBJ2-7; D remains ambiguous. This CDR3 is CASSSAGYEQYF. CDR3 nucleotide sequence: TGTGCCAGCAGTTCGGCCGGGTACGAGCAGTACTTC.